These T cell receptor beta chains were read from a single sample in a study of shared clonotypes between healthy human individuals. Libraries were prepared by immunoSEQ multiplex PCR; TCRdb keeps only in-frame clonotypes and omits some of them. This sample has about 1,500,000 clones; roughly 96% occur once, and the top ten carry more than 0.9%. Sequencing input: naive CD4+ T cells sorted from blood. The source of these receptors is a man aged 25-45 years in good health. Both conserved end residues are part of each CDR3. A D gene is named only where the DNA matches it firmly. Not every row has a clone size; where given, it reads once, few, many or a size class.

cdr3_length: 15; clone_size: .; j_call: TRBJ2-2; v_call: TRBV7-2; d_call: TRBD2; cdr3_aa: CASSPRGLQDGELFF; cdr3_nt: TGTGCCAGCAGCCCTCGGGGACTACAGGACGGGGAGCTGTTTTTT
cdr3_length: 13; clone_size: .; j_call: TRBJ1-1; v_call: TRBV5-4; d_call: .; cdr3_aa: CASSLDRYTEAFF; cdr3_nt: TGTGCCAGCAGCTTGGACAGATACACTGAAGCTTTCTTT
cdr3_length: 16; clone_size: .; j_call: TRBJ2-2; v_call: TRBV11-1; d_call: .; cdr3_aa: CASSRGWGANTGELFF; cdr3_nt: TGTGCCAGCAGTCGCGGGTGGGGAGCGAACACCGGGGAGCTGTTTTTT
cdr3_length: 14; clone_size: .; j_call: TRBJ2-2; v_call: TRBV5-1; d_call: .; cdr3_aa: CASSGRANTGELFF; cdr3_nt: TGCGCCAGCAGTGGACGGGCGAACACCGGGGAGCTGTTTTTT
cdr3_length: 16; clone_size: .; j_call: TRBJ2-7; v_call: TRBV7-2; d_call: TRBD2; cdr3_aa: CASSRNLGLAGYEQYF; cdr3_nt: TGTGCCAGCAGTCGGAACCTGGGGCTAGCGGGCTACGAGCAGTACTTC
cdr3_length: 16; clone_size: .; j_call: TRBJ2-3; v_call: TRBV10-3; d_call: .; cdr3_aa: CAISESTRGFTDTQYF; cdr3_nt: TGTGCCATCAGTGAGTCGACGAGGGGCTTCACAGATACGCAGTATTTT
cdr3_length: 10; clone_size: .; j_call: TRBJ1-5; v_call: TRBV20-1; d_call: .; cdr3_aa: CSASQQPQHF; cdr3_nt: TGCAGTGCTAGTCAACAGCCCCAGCATTTT
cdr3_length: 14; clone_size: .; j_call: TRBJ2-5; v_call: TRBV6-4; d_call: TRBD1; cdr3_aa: CASSVGQAKETQYF; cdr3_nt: TGTGCCAGCAGCGTCGGACAGGCAAAAGAGACCCAGTACTTC
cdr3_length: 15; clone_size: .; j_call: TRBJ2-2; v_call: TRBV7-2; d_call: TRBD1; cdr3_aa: CASSFPGQYTGELFF; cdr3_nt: TGTGCCAGCAGCTTTCCGGGACAGTACACCGGGGAGCTGTTTTTT
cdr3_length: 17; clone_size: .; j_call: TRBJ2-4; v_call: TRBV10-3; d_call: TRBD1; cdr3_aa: CAISESGTGLAKNIQYF; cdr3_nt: TGTGCCATCAGTGAGTCCGGGACAGGCTTAGCCAAAAACATTCAGTACTTC
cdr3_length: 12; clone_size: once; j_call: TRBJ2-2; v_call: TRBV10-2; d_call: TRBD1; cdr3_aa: CASTRGTGELFF; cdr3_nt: TGCGCCAGCACCAGGGGGACCGGGGAGCTGTTTTTT
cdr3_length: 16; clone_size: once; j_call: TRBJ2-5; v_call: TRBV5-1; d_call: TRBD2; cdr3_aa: CASSTAGGVVQETQYF; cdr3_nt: TGCGCCAGCAGCACAGCGGGGGGAGTGGTCCAAGAGACCCAGTACTTC
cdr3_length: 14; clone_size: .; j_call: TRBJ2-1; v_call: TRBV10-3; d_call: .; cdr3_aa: CAIRKTGSYNEQFF; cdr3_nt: TGTGCCATCAGGAAGACTGGCTCCTACAATGAGCAGTTCTTC
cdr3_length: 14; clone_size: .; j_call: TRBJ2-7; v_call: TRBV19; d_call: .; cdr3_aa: CASSTRDKNYEQYF; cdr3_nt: TGTGCCAGTAGTACCCGGGACAAGAACTACGAGCAGTACTTC
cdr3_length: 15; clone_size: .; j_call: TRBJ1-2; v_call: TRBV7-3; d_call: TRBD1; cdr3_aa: CASSLTGDSNYGYTF; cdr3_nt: TGTGCCAGCAGCTTAACCGGGGACAGTAACTATGGCTACACCTTC
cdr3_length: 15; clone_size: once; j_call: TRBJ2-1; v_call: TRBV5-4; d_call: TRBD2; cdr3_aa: CASSLGLAGNNEQFF; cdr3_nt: TGTGCCAGCAGCTTGGGGCTAGCGGGGAATAATGAGCAGTTCTTC
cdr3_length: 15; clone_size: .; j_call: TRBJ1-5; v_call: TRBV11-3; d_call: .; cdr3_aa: CASSLIGDSNQPQHF; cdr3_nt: TGTGCCAGCAGCTTAATAGGGGATAGCAATCAGCCCCAGCATTTT
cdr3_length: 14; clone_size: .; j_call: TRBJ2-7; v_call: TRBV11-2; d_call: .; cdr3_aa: CASSLSQNRYEQYF; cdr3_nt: TGTGCCAGCAGCTTGTCCCAGAATAGGTACGAGCAGTACTTC